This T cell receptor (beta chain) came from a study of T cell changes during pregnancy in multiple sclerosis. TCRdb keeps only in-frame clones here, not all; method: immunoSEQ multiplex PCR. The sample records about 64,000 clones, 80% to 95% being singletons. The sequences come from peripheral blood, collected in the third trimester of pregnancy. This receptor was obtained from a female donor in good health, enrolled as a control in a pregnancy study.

The CDR3 DNA is TGTGCCAGCAGAAAGTACGAGACTCCCGCCGAGCAGTACTTC. It yields the protein CASRKYETPAEQYF. The gene calls are TRBV27 and TRBJ2-7, with no clear D. The CDR3 consists of 14 residues. V was cut by 6 bases and J by 6 bases, with 18 bases left in between. Per germline, CDR1 MNHEY and CDR2 SMNVEV (reference sequence).